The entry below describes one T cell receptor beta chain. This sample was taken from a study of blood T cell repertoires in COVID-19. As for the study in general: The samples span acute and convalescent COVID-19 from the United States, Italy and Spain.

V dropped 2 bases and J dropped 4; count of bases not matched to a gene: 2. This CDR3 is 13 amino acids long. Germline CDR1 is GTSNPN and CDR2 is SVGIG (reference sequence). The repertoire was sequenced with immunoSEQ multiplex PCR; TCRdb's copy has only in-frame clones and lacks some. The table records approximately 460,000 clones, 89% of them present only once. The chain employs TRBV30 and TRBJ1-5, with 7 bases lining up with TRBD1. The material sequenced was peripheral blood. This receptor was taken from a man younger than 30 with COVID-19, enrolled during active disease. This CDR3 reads CAWSHRGNQPQHF. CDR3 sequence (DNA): TGTGCCTGGAGTCACAGGGGAAATCAGCCCCAGCATTTT.